This T cell receptor beta chain stems from a study of molecular identifiers for immune sequencing clone quantification. In the study overall: RNA, taken in replicates from approximately 20,000 or 100,000 naive CD8 cells, was split five ways, with four sequenced.

Looked up from germline, CDR1 is MDHEN and CDR2 is SYDVKM. This CDR3 region has 16 residues. The V and J ends lost 4 bases and 0 bases respectively, with 16 bases between them. Source material for naive CD8 libraries was about 19,000 to 1,000,000 sorted cells, with 10%, 30% or 50% RNA. For naive CD8 T cells, sorting used the CD8+CD4-CCR7+CD45RA+ phenotype. Both previously described methods and listed TCR primers were employed to make bulk TCR libraries. TCRdb re-derived calls from the PCR reads in MiXCR, one entry per CDR3 protein. Of 85,000 to 95,000 distinct CDR3 sequences listed, roughly 19% are singletons. This clonotype was seen repeatedly, ten times or more.

What was sequenced was naive CD8+ T cells from blood, with Jurkat cell RNA spiked in. As for subset: FACS-sorted CD8+CD4-CCR7+CD45RA+ naive T cells. V is TRBV28 and J is TRBJ2-7, with D perhaps assigned TRBD1 or TRBD2 (5 bases each). The sequence derives from a human donor in good health. Some libraries in this study had Jurkat cell RNA spiked in. CDR3 sequence: CASSYHPGRSSYEQYF. Written as DNA, the CDR3 is TGTGCCAGCAGTTATCATCCGGGACGAAGCTCCTACGAGCAGTACTTC.